Listed here are 31 T cell receptor beta chains from one sample, sequenced in a study of siplizumab effects on memory and regulatory T cells. Sequencing used immunoSEQ multiplex PCR; TCRdb keeps in-frame clones, though not all of them. The sample includes about 120,000 clones, around 94% of them seen just once. Sequencing input: non-Treg CD4+ T cells sorted from blood. These receptors originate from a human donor in good health.

The rearrangement joins TRBV6-5 to TRBJ1-2, with D hard to call. The V end lost 5 bases, the J end lost 3 bases, and 10 bases lay between the germline ends. Germline V lookup: CDR1 MNHEY, CDR2 SVGAGI. The CDR3 covers 13 residues. Here the CDR3 DNA reads TGTGCCAGCAGTGACGACGGCCACTATGGCTACACCTTC. This codes for CASSDDGHYGYTF.

This chain links TRBV2 with TRBJ2-7; D remains unclear. CDR3 length: 18 residues. The V gene's germline CDR1 is SNHLY and CDR2 FYNNEI. V was pared by 0 bases and J by 2 bases, with 20 bases between. The CDR3, as DNA: TGTGCCAGCAGTGAAGCGCTTCTTAGTGGAAAACATCCCTACGAGCAGTACTTC. Its translation is CASSEALLSGKHPYEQYF.

This clone has just a few counts. The J gene is TRBJ2-3, the V gene TRBV6-5, with TRBD2 matching over 8 bases. The CDR3 runs to 13 residues. Germline CDR1 is MNHEY and CDR2 is SVGAGI. Trimming removed 5 bases from V and 5 bases from J; junction bases left unmatched: 3. The CDR3 is CASSLAGGDTQYF. The CDR3 coding sequence is TGTGCCAGCAGTCTAGCGGGTGGAGATACGCAGTATTTT.

The chain combines TRBV14 with TRBJ2-3, with 10 bases aligning to TRBD2. V shed 4 bases, J shed 4 bases, and the junction held 8 bases outside the gene matches. The CDR3 is 16 amino acids. Germline CDR1 reads SGHDN; CDR2 reads FVKESK. The CDR3 bases are TGTGCCAGCAGCCTGATCAGCGGGGGGGGACCAGATACGCAGTATTTT. It specifies CASSLISGGGPDTQYF.

The rearrangement uses TRBV9 and TRBJ2-5; a weak D match, TRBD1 (6 bases). CDR1 and CDR2 from the germline V gene are SGDLS and YYNGEE. Between the trimmed V and J ends, which lost 0 bases and 2 bases, there was a span of 8 bases. This CDR3 contains 14 residues. CDR3 in DNA: TGTGCCAGCAGCGTAGTTGACAGGCAAGAGACCCAGTACTTC. This encodes CASSVVDRQETQYF.

The chain recombines TRBV11-2 with TRBJ2-3; weak D call: TRBD2 (6 bases). Per the germline V gene, CDR1 is SGHAT and CDR2 is FQNNGV. The CDR3 runs 15 residues. Trimming pared 3 bases from V and 3 bases from J, leaving 13 bases between. The CDR3 DNA reads TGTGCCAGCAGCTTTAGCGGAACCCAGACAGATACGCAGTATTTT. This sequence encodes CASSFSGTQTDTQYF.

The J gene is TRBJ2-7, the V gene TRBV7-2, with D possibly being TRBD1 (6 bases). The CDR3 is 16 amino acids. V was cut by 3 bases and J by 3 bases, with 18 bases left in between. CDR1 and CDR2 (germline): SGHTA, FQGNSA. The CDR3 sequence: CASSFWPTGNYYEQYF. The DNA of the CDR3 is TGTGCCAGCAGCTTCTGGCCAACAGGGAACTACTACGAGCAGTACTTC.

The V gene is TRBV6-5, the J gene TRBJ2-4; no firm D call. The germline gives CDR1 MNHEY, CDR2 SVGAGI. V dropped 6 bases and J dropped 4 bases, with 4 bases sitting between them. This CDR3 is built from 11 residues. The CDR3 nucleotides are TGTGCCAGCAGAAATAAAAACATTCAGTACTTC. It codes for CASRNKNIQYF.

The chain employs TRBV6-5 and TRBJ2-1, with TRBD2 identical over 7 bases. Trimming at V came to 6 bases and at J to 3 bases, leaving 8 bases not matched to a gene. Germline lookup yields CDR1 MNHEY and CDR2 SVGAGI. CDR3 size: 15 residues. Written as DNA, the CDR3 is TGTGCCAGCAGACTAACGGGGGGACTCTACAATGAGCAGTTCTTC. Encoded protein: CASRLTGGLYNEQFF.

This chain joins TRBV5-5 and TRBJ2-7; no reliable D call. The germline V gene has CDR1 SGHKS and CDR2 YYEKEE (reference sequence). V lost 2 bases and J 1 base, leaving 10 bases between the germline ends. The CDR3 spans 14 residues. The CDR3 DNA is TGTGCCAGCAGCTTTTTGCAGCAGTCCTACGAGCAGTACTTC. Amino acids: CASSFLQQSYEQYF.

V is TRBV2 and J is TRBJ2-1; D may be TRBD2 (7 bases). Germline V gene lookup returns CDR1 SNHLY and CDR2 FYNNEI. The CDR3 covers 15 residues. With 4 bases removed from V and 6 bases from J, the gap between germline ends came to 16 bases. The CDR3 nucleotides read TGTGCCAGCAGTGGAGGGGGGGCCTCCCTCAATGAGCAGTTCTTC. Its protein is CASSGGGASLNEQFF.

The V call is TRBV6-1, the J call TRBJ1-3, with a weak D call TRBD1 (5 bases). The V gene's germline CDR1 is MNHNS and CDR2 SASEGT. Trimming pared 6 bases from V and 0 bases from J, leaving 12 bases between. CDR3 size: 15 residues. CDR3 bases: TGTGCCAGCAGCCCCAGGGCCCGCTCTGGAAACACCATATATTTT. Translating it yields CASSPRARSGNTIYF.

Here the CDR3 DNA reads TGTGCCAGCTCCCCCGGGACAGGCCATGAAGAGACCCAGTACTTC. Translation: CASSPGTGHEETQYF. This sequence joins TRBV18 and TRBJ2-5; 8 positions match TRBD1. V gave up 6 bases and J gave up 3 bases; unmatched junction bases: 9. The CDR3 length is 15 residues. CDR1 is KGHSH, CDR2 LQKENI, per germline.

The chain employs TRBV11-2 and TRBJ1-1; no reliable D call. CDR3 length equals 13 residues. Germline V gene lookup returns CDR1 SGHAT and CDR2 FQNNGV. Trimming left V 1 base short and J 7 bases short, with 10 bases between. CDR3 residues: CASSLVARVEAFF. The DNA of the CDR3 is TGTGCCAGCAGCTTAGTAGCCCGGGTTGAAGCTTTCTTT.

In DNA form, the CDR3 reads TGTGCCACTAGCACCGTGATACAGGGCGGGGGGAACACTGAAGCTTTCTTT. This sequence encodes CATSTVIQGGGNTEAFF. V is TRBV19 and J is TRBJ1-1, with D possibly TRBD1 on 6 matching bases. The ends were cut back, 10 bases at V and 1 base at J, with 25 bases in the middle. The CDR3 is made up of 17 amino acids. Germline CDR1 reads LNHDA; CDR2 reads SQIVND (reference sequence).

This clone has just one count. The V gene is TRBV18, the J gene TRBJ2-6; D possibly corresponds to TRBD2 (5 bases). The germline V gene has CDR1 KGHSH and CDR2 LQKENI. Deletions cut 0 bases from V and 0 bases from J, with 6 bases between. This CDR3 has 16 residues. DNA of the CDR3: TGTGCCAGCTCACCACCGAGGGACTCTGGGGCCAACGTCCTGACTTTC. Protein product: CASSPPRDSGANVLTF.

The chain recombines TRBV5-1 with TRBJ2-5, with TRBD2 identical over 12 bases. This CDR3 spans 15 amino acids. Germline V gene data show CDR1 as SGHRS and CDR2 as YFSETQ. V trimming: 1 base; J trimming: 5 bases; junction bases outside the gene matches: 3. In nucleotides, the CDR3 is TGCGCCAGCAGCTTGACTAGCGGGAGGTATGAGACCCAGTACTTC. Translating it yields CASSLTSGRYETQYF.

This clone was counted once. The V gene is TRBV5-4, the J gene TRBJ1-2; D is unresolved. The CDR3 contains 13 residues. Germline lookup yields CDR1 SGHNT and CDR2 YYREEE (reference sequence). V was cut by 1 base and J by 5 bases, with 9 bases left in between. CDR3 DNA: TGTGCCAGCAGCTTGATCGGCGGGTATGGCTACACCTTC. It is translated as CASSLIGGYGYTF.

This chain links TRBV5-4 with TRBJ2-5, with 7 nucleotides matching TRBD1. Germline CDR1 and CDR2: SGHNT and YYREEE (reference sequence). The CDR3 totals 19 residues. V was pared by 0 bases and J by 1 base, with 15 bases of the junction left unmatched. This CDR3 is CASSLGQGLQKYSQETQYF. The CDR3 coding sequence is TGTGCCAGCAGCTTGGGACAGGGTCTCCAGAAGTACTCCCAAGAGACCCAGTACTTC.

The CDR3 DNA reads as TGTGCCAGCAGTTACCGGGACCGCGGGACCCAGTACTTC. Its translation: CASSYRDRGTQYF. The chain uses TRBV5-6 and TRBJ2-5, with D perhaps TRBD1 or TRBD2 (5 bases each). V was cut by 5 bases and J by 7 bases, with 15 bases left in between. This CDR3 is 13 amino acids long. The germline gives CDR1 SGHDT, CDR2 YYEEEE.

The chain carries TRBV6-1 and TRBJ1-5; D gene uncertain. This CDR3 region has 15 residues. V gave up 2 bases and J gave up 0 bases, with 8 bases separating them. Germline-derived CDR1 and CDR2 are MNHNS and SASEGT. The CDR3 spells CASSEPGISNQPQHF. The CDR3 bases are TGTGCCAGCAGTGAACCGGGAATTAGCAATCAGCCCCAGCATTTT.

The chain has TRBV6-5 and TRBJ2-2, with D possibly matching TRBD1 (5 bases). This CDR3 is 15 amino acids long. Trimming stripped 6 bases from V and 6 bases from J, with 17 bases between. Germline CDR1 reads MNHEY; CDR2 reads SVGAGI. The CDR3 bases are TGTGCCAGCAGGTCGGACACCCTGGGGTCCGGGGAGCTGTTTTTT. Protein sequence: CASRSDTLGSGELFF.

CDR3: CASSSGGARGNTIYF. The CDR3 region has the DNA TGTGCCAGCAGCTCAGGGGGCGCGAGGGGAAACACCATATATTTT. The V gene is TRBV7-2, the J gene TRBJ1-3, with 8 bases fitting TRBD1. Germline CDR1 reads SGHTA; CDR2 reads FQGNSA. The length of the CDR3 is 15 residues. Unmatched junction bases numbered 6, after V lost 4 bases and J lost 4 bases. Combining the CDR3 with reference TRBV7-2 and TRBJ1-3 gives the whole variable domain GAGVSQSPSNKVTEKGKDVELRCDPISGHTALYWYRQSLGQGLEFLIYFQGNSAPDKSGLPSDRFSAERTGGSVSTLTIQRTQQEDSAVYLCASSSGGARGNTIYFGEGSWLTVV.

J is TRBJ1-3 and V is TRBV5-1; 9 nucleotides match TRBD1. V dropped 4 bases and J dropped 2; count of bases not matched to a gene: 10. This CDR3 region has 17 residues. Germline assignment: CDR1 SGHRS and CDR2 YFSETQ. CDR3 DNA sequence: TGCGCCAGCAGCCCGGGGACAGGGCCAAATACTGGAAACACCATATATTTT. It encodes CASSPGTGPNTGNTIYF.

The chain joins TRBV5-4 to TRBJ2-3; D gene ambiguous. The CDR3 contains 17 residues. Trimming stripped 0 bases from V and 0 bases from J, with 14 bases between. Germline assignment: CDR1 SGHNT and CDR2 YYREEE (reference sequence). CDR3 sequence reads: CASSLGLAGRSTDTQYF. CDR3 DNA sequence: TGTGCCAGCAGCTTGGGGCTCGCAGGCCGTAGCACAGATACGCAGTATTTT.

Comments on this clone: One end of the junction is discordant with germline, which a read error may explain. The chain links TRBV5-1 to TRBJ1-1, with 8 bases fitting TRBD1. The CDR3 length is 14 residues. CDR1 and CDR2 from the germline V gene are SGHRS and YFSETQ. CDR3 in amino acids: CVSSSTGANTEAFF. The CDR3 DNA reads TGCGTCAGCAGCTCGACAGGGGCGAACACTGAAGCTTTCTTT.

The chain is built from TRBV25-1 and TRBJ1-4; a weak D match, TRBD1 (5 bases). Germline loops: CDR1 MGHDK, CDR2 SYGVNS. V shed 3 bases and J shed 0 bases, with 11 bases lying between them. The CDR3 runs to 16 residues. CDR3 protein: CASSDHRGTTNEKLFF. The CDR3 DNA is TGTGCCAGCAGTGATCACCGGGGCACAACTAATGAAAAACTGTTTTTT.

For this clone: Only one base separates this from a far larger clonotype, so it likely reflects a read error. J is TRBJ2-5 and V is TRBV27; D unresolved. Looked up from germline, CDR1 is MNHEY and CDR2 is SMNVEV (reference sequence). The CDR3 extends over 11 amino acids. With 3 bases removed from V and 4 bases from J, the gap between germline ends came to 3 bases. The CDR3 protein is CASSLGETQYF. The CDR3 region has the DNA TGTGCCAGCAGTTTGGGAGAGACCCAGTACTTC.

On this clone: Other DNA sequences in the same sample also yield this CDR3. The chain combines TRBV18 with TRBJ2-2; D uncertain. The CDR3 has 14 residues. The V and J ends lost 3 bases and 4 bases respectively, with 9 bases between them. CDR1 and CDR2 (germline): KGHSH, LQKENI. CDR3 DNA: TGTGCCAGCTCACCTGGTGCCGGCACCGGGGAGCTGTTTTTT. Translation gives CASSPGAGTGELFF.

This chain uses TRBV2 with TRBJ1-5, with a weak D call TRBD1 (6 bases). The CDR3 covers 15 residues. Per germline, CDR1 SNHLY and CDR2 FYNNEI. V lost 3 bases, J lost 2 bases, and 11 bases lay in between. CDR3 protein: CASSEWGQGNQPQHF. In DNA, the CDR3 is TGTGCCAGCAGTGAGTGGGGGCAAGGCAATCAGCCCCAGCATTTT.

The V call is TRBV5-1, the J call TRBJ1-1, with D unresolved. Germline CDR1 is SGHRS and CDR2 is YFSETQ. Trimming pared 4 bases from V and 1 base from J, leaving 8 bases between. The CDR3 is 13 residues long. The DNA of the CDR3 is TGCGCCAGCAGCGTGGACGGGAACACTGAAGCTTTCTTT. Translating gives CASSVDGNTEAFF.